This TCR beta chain was sequenced during a study of tissue T cells after allogeneic stem cell transplantation. V lost 3 bases and J 0 bases, leaving 12 bases between the germline ends. The CDR3 extends over 16 amino acids. Germline assignment: CDR1 SGHVS and CDR2 FQNEAQ. Repertoires were generated with immunoSEQ multiplex PCR, while TCRdb's copy carries only in-frame clones and drops some. The sample holds tens of thousands of clones; roughly 92% are singletons and the top ten take about 4%. The sample in question was blood, obtained before transplantation. V gene TRBV7-8 combines with J gene TRBJ2-1; no clear D. The sequence came from a woman aged 40-75 years who later had graft-versus-host disease after an allogeneic stem cell transplant. CDR3: CASSLNAAASYNEQFF. CDR3 bases: TGTGCCAGCAGCTTGAACGCCGCTGCCTCCTACAATGAGCAGTTCTTC.